A single sample gave rise to the 20 T cell receptor beta chains below, sequenced in a study of control samples from healthy donors and cancer patients. Sequencing used immunoSEQ multiplex PCR; TCRdb keeps in-frame clones, though not all of them. Of tens of thousands of clones listed, 87% are singletons. Sequencing was carried out using blood. The receptor source for this set is a woman between 50 and 59 years old in good health.

This rearrangement joins TRBV4-2 to TRBJ2-3; 15 bases align to TRBD2. Germline lookup yields CDR1 LGHNA and CDR2 YNFKEQ. Germline trimming cut 4 bases from V and 2 bases from J; bases unmatched to any gene: 7. The CDR3 length is 18 residues. As DNA, the CDR3 is TGTGCCAGCAGCCTCGGACTAGCGGGAGGGCCCCTCACAGATACGCAGTATTTT. It translates to CASSLGLAGGPLTDTQYF.

CDR3: CASSPLAYTDTQYF. The CDR3 nucleotides read TGCGCCAGCAGCCCCCTAGCGTACACAGATACGCAGTATTTT. This chain joins TRBV4-1 and TRBJ2-3; weak D call: TRBD2 (6 bases). This CDR3 spans 14 amino acids. V was clipped by 4 bases and J by 2 bases, with 10 bases between them. Germline V gene sequence: CDR1 MGHRA, CDR2 YSYEKL.

The chain links TRBV23-1 to TRBJ2-1; a weak D match, TRBD1 (5 bases). TRBV23-1 is identified as an open reading frame with a role that is uncertain. This CDR3 spans 13 amino acids. Trimming took off 3 bases at V and 5 bases at J, with 8 bases between the two ends. The CDR3 DNA is TGCGCCAGCAGTCACCTCAGGGACAATGAGCAGTTCTTC. It is translated as CASSHLRDNEQFF.

V usage is TRBV5-5 and J usage is TRBJ1-1; TRBD1 might be the D (5 bases). Between the trimmed V and J ends, which lost 7 bases and 4 bases, there was a span of 14 bases. This CDR3 comprises 13 residues. Germline-derived CDR1 and CDR2 are SGHKS and YYEKEE (reference sequence). The CDR3 sequence is CASAFQGRTEAFF. In DNA, the CDR3 is TGTGCCAGCGCATTTCAGGGTCGCACTGAAGCTTTCTTT.

This clone appeared a single time. The chain is built from TRBV5-4 and TRBJ1-3; no definite D call. This CDR3 contains 15 residues. Trimming left V 0 bases short and J 4 bases short, with 11 bases between. The germline V gene encodes CDR1 SGHNT and CDR2 YYREEE (reference sequence). The CDR3 protein is CASSLGLAAGNTIYF. The CDR3 nucleotides read TGTGCCAGCAGCTTGGGATTGGCAGCGGGAAACACCATATATTTT.

The chain is built from TRBV3-1 (or the pseudogene TRBV3-2) and TRBJ1-6; D is unresolved. The CDR3 length is 16 residues. Germline loops: CDR1 LGHDT, CDR2 YNNKEL (reference sequence). The V end lost 1 base, the J end lost 5 bases, and 12 bases lay between the germline ends. This CDR3 reads CASSQALGLNNSPLHF. For the CDR3, the DNA is TGTGCCAGCAGCCAAGCGCTCGGATTAAATAATTCACCCCTCCACTTT.

The rearrangement joins TRBV10-3 to TRBJ1-4; TRBD1 aligns across 8 bases. The CDR3 has 16 amino acids. Per germline, CDR1 ENHRY and CDR2 SYGVKD. The V and J ends lost 2 bases and 7 bases, in that order; junction bases with no gene match: 9. CDR3 in amino acids: CAISERGEDRAEKLFF. The CDR3 nucleotides read TGTGCCATCAGTGAGCGTGGGGAGGACAGGGCTGAAAAACTGTTTTTT.

The chain is built from TRBV5-1 and TRBJ2-1, with 8 nucleotides matching TRBD2. V lost 5 bases, J lost 9 bases, and 10 bases stayed unmatched. Germline V gives CDR1 SGHRS, CDR2 YFSETQ. The CDR3 consists of 14 residues. The CDR3 DNA sequence: TGCGCCAGCAGTGCCGCGGGAGGTTTCAGTGAGCAGTTCTTC. Translation gives CASSAAGGFSEQFF.

The gene calls are TRBV18 and TRBJ1-1, with a tentative D call TRBD1 (5 bases). The CDR3 is 12 residues long. Trimming removed 3 bases at V and 7 bases at J, with 9 bases between. Germline V lookup: CDR1 KGHSH, CDR2 LQKENI. The CDR3 here is CASSPPGIEAFF. The CDR3 DNA reads TGTGCCAGCTCACCGCCAGGGATTGAAGCTTTCTTT.

The chain recombines TRBV6-5 with TRBJ2-3; D remains ambiguous. From germline, CDR1 is MNHEY and CDR2 SVGAGI. Trimming took off 6 bases at V and 0 bases at J, with 13 bases between the two ends. The CDR3 totals 15 residues. The CDR3 DNA reads as TGTGCCAGCAGCCGGACGGAAACTAGCACAGATACGCAGTATTTT. As protein: CASSRTETSTDTQYF.

The gene calls are TRBV3-1 (or the pseudogene TRBV3-2) and TRBJ2-7; 10 bases are shared with TRBD1. Germline-derived CDR1 and CDR2 are LGHDT and YNNKEL (reference sequence). This CDR3 region has 16 residues. V lost 2 bases, J lost 2 bases, and 6 bases stayed unmatched. The CDR3 reads CASSQIPGQGAYEQYF. The CDR3 nucleotides read TGTGCCAGCAGCCAAATTCCCGGACAGGGGGCCTACGAGCAGTACTTC.

The chain employs TRBV19 and TRBJ2-2, with 11 positions matching TRBD2. In germline, CDR1 is LNHDA, CDR2 SQIVND (reference sequence). V dropped 1 base and J dropped 0; count of bases not matched to a gene: 4. CDR3 length: 18 amino acids. The DNA of the CDR3 is TGTGCCAGTAGTATAGTTGGACTAGCGGGTCCGAACACCGGGGAGCTGTTTTTT. Encoded protein: CASSIVGLAGPNTGELFF.

V is TRBV14 and J is TRBJ2-7; D unresolved. The CDR3 covers 15 residues. V lost 0 bases, J lost 2 bases, and 11 bases lay in between. CDR1 is SGHDN and CDR2 is FVKESK in the germline V gene. CDR3 bases: TGTGCCAGCAGCCAAGATATGGCCCGAACCTACGAGCAGTACTTC. Protein product: CASSQDMARTYEQYF.

V is TRBV19 and J is TRBJ2-1; 10 bases are a match to TRBD2. Per the germline V gene, CDR1 is LNHDA and CDR2 is SQIVND (reference sequence). Trimming at V came to 8 bases and at J to 7 bases, leaving 8 bases not matched to a gene. This CDR3 has 14 residues. DNA for the CDR3: TGTGCCAGTTTAGCGGGAGGCTTTAGTAATGAGCAGTTCTTC. Amino acid sequence: CASLAGGFSNEQFF.

The CDR3 here is CASSPSGRAGSSDTQYF. DNA of the CDR3: TGTGCCAGCAGCCCGAGCGGGAGGGCCGGTTCCTCAGATACGCAGTATTTT. The rearrangement joins TRBV7-2 to TRBJ2-3, with 10 bases identical to TRBD2. The junction had 12 bases not matched to a gene; V was cut back by 5 bases and J by 4 bases. Germline assignment: CDR1 SGHTA and CDR2 FQGNSA. The CDR3 is made up of 17 amino acids.

The chain couples TRBV27 to TRBJ2-7; 14 bases are shared with TRBD2. Germline CDR1 MNHEY, CDR2 SMNVEV (reference sequence). The CDR3 contains 15 residues. The V gene end was trimmed by 4 bases and the J gene end by 5 bases; junction bases not matched to a gene: 4. In nucleotides, the CDR3 is TGTGCCAGCAGTTCCGGACTAGCGGGAGGTCACGAGCAGTACTTC. This sequence encodes CASSSGLAGGHEQYF.

V and J are TRBV4-1 and TRBJ1-3; no reliable D call. The CDR3 totals 17 residues. V lost 4 bases to trimming and J lost 0 bases, with 16 bases between them. Germline assignment: CDR1 MGHRA and CDR2 YSYEKL. The CDR3 loop reads CASSPTGLRSSGNTIYF. In DNA, the CDR3 is TGCGCCAGCAGCCCAACCGGGCTCCGAAGCTCTGGAAACACCATATATTTT.

The table lists this clone with a few counts. The chain is built from TRBV15 and TRBJ2-3; 10 bases match TRBD1. From germline, CDR1 is LNHNV and CDR2 YYDKDF (reference sequence). Losses at the gene ends were 3 bases for V and 8 bases for J; bases not matched to a gene: 8. The length of the CDR3 is 15 residues. CDR3 nucleotide sequence: TGTGCCACCAGCAGTTCGGGACAGGGGATGGTTACGCAGTATTTT. The encoded protein is CATSSSGQGMVTQYF.

The chain combines TRBV27 with TRBJ1-4; D is unresolved. The V and J ends lost 6 bases and 0 bases respectively, with 8 bases between them. This CDR3 has 14 amino acids. In germline, CDR1 is MNHEY, CDR2 SMNVEV (reference sequence). The CDR3 loop is CASRGVATNEKLFF. CDR3 DNA: TGTGCCAGCAGAGGAGTTGCAACTAATGAAAAACTGTTTTTT. Combining the CDR3 with reference TRBV27 and TRBJ1-4 gives the whole variable domain EAQVTQNPRYLITVTGKKLTVTCSQNMNHEYMSWYRQDPGLGLRQIYYSMNVEVTDKGDVPEGYKVSRKEKRNFPLILESPSPNQTSLYFCASRGVATNEKLFFGSGTQLSVL.

The chain uses TRBV7-6 and TRBJ1-1; the D gene is possibly TRBD1 (5 bases). The CDR3 runs 13 residues. CDR1 SGHVS and CDR2 FNYEAQ come from the germline V gene. V dropped 1 base and J dropped 9 bases, with 12 bases sitting between them. The CDR3 sequence: CASSLGQGDQAFF. The CDR3, as DNA: TGTGCCAGCAGCTTAGGCCAGGGAGATCAAGCTTTCTTT.